A selection of T cell receptor beta chains follows, all from one sample in a study of blood T cell repertoires in COVID-19. Only in-frame clones appear in the TCRdb table, and some are missing; sequencing was by immunoSEQ multiplex PCR. The table includes 350,000 to 400,000 clones, about 90% detected once. Sequenced: PBMCs or T cells enriched from blood (not recorded which). Receptors originate from a woman in her thirties who had recovered from COVID-19. The CDR3 runs from the conserved cysteine through the conserved F or W. D genes are given only for firm matches. Size is stated for part of the rows, as once, few or many counts, or as a class when the clone is expanded.

TRBV4-1	TRBJ2-1	once	.	TGCGCCAGCAGCCAAGTGGCGACAGGGAGGTACGAGCAGTTCTTC	CASSQVATGRYEQFF
TRBV2	TRBJ2-3	.	TRBD2	TGTGCCAGCAGTGTAGGACTAGCGGAGCTCGTTAGGCAGTATTTT	CASSVGLAELVRQYF
TRBV27	TRBJ1-5	.	.	TGTGCCAGCAGTTTATCGAGGATAGGGGTCAATCAGCCCCAGCATTTT	CASSLSRIGVNQPQHF
TRBV5-4	TRBJ1-4	.	.	TGTGCCAGCAGCTTGATCCCGAATGAAAAACTGTTTTTT	CASSLIPNEKLFF
TRBV11-2	TRBJ1-1	.	TRBD1	TGTGCCAGCAGCTTAGGGGACAGGGTGAACACTGAAGCTTTCTTT	CASSLGDRVNTEAFF
TRBV19	TRBJ1-3	.	TRBD1	TGTGCCAGTAGTTACCAGGGGGATGGAAACACCATATATTTT	CASSYQGDGNTIYF
TRBV5-1	TRBJ2-1	.	TRBD2	TGCGCCAGCAGCCCTAGCGGGAGCGGAAATGAGCAGTTCTTC	CASSPSGSGNEQFF
TRBV7-2	TRBJ2-2	.	.	TGTGCCAGCAGCTTAGTGCCATACGAGGTCACCGGGGAGCTGTTTTTT	CASSLVPYEVTGELFF
TRBV13	TRBJ2-3	.	.	TGTGCCAGCAGTAGAGGTGGAGATACGCAGTATTTT	CASSRGGDTQYF
TRBV27	TRBJ2-2	.	TRBD2	TGTGCCAGCAGTCCATCCGAACGGGAGGGATACACCGGGGAGCTGTTTTTT	CASSPSEREGYTGELFF
TRBV28	TRBJ1-5	.	TRBD1	TGTGCCAGCAGAGCCACGGGACAGGGGGTAAATCAGCCCCAGCATTTT	CASRATGQGVNQPQHF
TRBV5-1	TRBJ2-1	.	TRBD1	TGCGCCAGCAGCTTGGAACCGACAGGGGGATCGGGAAATGAGCAGTTCTTC	CASSLEPTGGSGNEQFF
TRBV3-1/TRBV3-2	TRBJ1-1	.	.	TGTGCCAGCAGCCAAGATCCGGGACACCCGAACACTGAAGCTTTCTTT	CASSQDPGHPNTEAFF
TRBV6-5	TRBJ2-5	.	TRBD2	TGTGCCACCCGACTAGCGGGAGAGGAGACCCAGTACTTC	CATRLAGEETQYF
TRBV2	TRBJ2-1	.	.	TGTGCCAGCAGCGAAGACTATGAGCAGTTCTTC	CASSEDYEQFF
TRBV18	TRBJ1-1	.	.	TGTGCCAGCTCAACCACCTACGGGGAGCCGAACACTGAAGCTTTCTTT	CASSTTYGEPNTEAFF
TRBV5-4	TRBJ2-3	.	.	TGTGCCAGCAGCTTACAGGGTACAGATACGCAGTATTTT	CASSLQGTDTQYF
TRBV29-1	TRBJ2-6	.	.	TGCAGCGTTGAAGATTCATTGGGGGCCAACGTCCTGACTTTC	CSVEDSLGANVLTF
TRBV18	TRBJ2-3	.	TRBD2	TGTGCCAGCTCAAGGCTAGCGGGGGGGCCCGAAGATACGCAGTATTTT	CASSRLAGGPEDTQYF
TRBV2	TRBJ1-2	.	.	TGTGCCAGCAGTGGAGAGGACAGAAACTATGGCTACACCTTC	CASSGEDRNYGYTF
TRBV2	TRBJ1-6	once	.	TGTGCCAGCAGTGAAATAGTGGGAGGAGGTTCACCCCTCCACTTT	CASSEIVGGGSPLHF
TRBV3-1/TRBV3-2	TRBJ2-1	.	.	TGTGCCAGCAGCCCAGTCAGCTACAATGAGCAGTTCTTC	CASSPVSYNEQFF
TRBV4-1	TRBJ1-2	.	.	TGCGCCAGCAGCCAAGACCCCCAGGGGACCTATGGCTACACCTTC	CASSQDPQGTYGYTF
TRBV6-1	TRBJ2-1	.	TRBD2	TGTGCCAGCAGTGAGGGACTAGCGGAAGTCTACAATGAGCAGTTCTTC	CASSEGLAEVYNEQFF
TRBV19	TRBJ1-4	.	.	TGTGCCAGTAGTATAAACCCACCCCCGGGATCGCCGGGAAAACTGTTTTTT	CASSINPPPGSPGKLFF
TRBV28	TRBJ2-3	.	TRBD2	TGTGCCAGCAGTTCTCCTAGCGGAAGCCGCACAGATACGCAGTATTTT	CASSSPSGSRTDTQYF
TRBV10-3	TRBJ1-3	.	.	TGTGCCATCAGTGATACGAAAGGGGACTCTGGAAACACCATATATTTT	CAISDTKGDSGNTIYF
TRBV6-5	TRBJ1-5	.	.	TGTGCCAGCAGTTACTCAGGAGGAGGGAATCAGCCCCAGCATTTT	CASSYSGGGNQPQHF
TRBV6-5	TRBJ2-1	.	TRBD2	TGTGCCAGCAGTACCCAGCGGGGGTCCTACAATGAGCAGTTCTTC	CASSTQRGSYNEQFF
TRBV5-1	TRBJ1-1	.	.	TGCGCCAGCAGCACGTCCTCCCCGGGAGGGTCCGAAGCTTTCTTT	CASSTSSPGGSEAFF
TRBV6-5	TRBJ1-6	.	.	TGTGCCAGCAGGCTGGGGAGGACACCCCTCCACTTT	CASRLGRTPLHF
TRBV6-4	TRBJ2-1	.	TRBD2	TGTGCCAGCAGTGGGACTAGCGGGGGGTACAATGAGCAGTTCTTC	CASSGTSGGYNEQFF
TRBV28	TRBJ2-2	once	TRBD2	TGTGCCAGCAGCCCCGGGACTAGCGGGAGGCGGACCGGGGAGCTGTTTTTT	CASSPGTSGRRTGELFF
TRBV6-5	TRBJ1-2	.	TRBD1	TGTGCCAGCAGTCCAAGGACAGGGGTGGTTGGCTACACCTTC	CASSPRTGVVGYTF
TRBV6-5	TRBJ1-4	.	TRBD1	TGTGCCAGCAGTTATAGCCCAGGGGGAGGTGAAAAACTGTTTTTT	CASSYSPGGGEKLFF
TRBV6-5	TRBJ2-7	.	TRBD2	TGTGCCAGCAGCCCGACTAGCGACGAGCAGTACTTC	CASSPTSDEQYF
TRBV5-1	TRBJ2-7	.	.	TGCGCCAGCTCCGCCGGGACCTACGAGCAGTACTTC	CASSAGTYEQYF
TRBV11-2	TRBJ2-3	.	.	TGTGCCAGCAGCTTTCAGGGAATCACAGATACGCAGTATTTT	CASSFQGITDTQYF